The sequence of this T cell receptor beta chain was determined in a study of cytomegalovirus exposure and HLA in healthy donors. Study in general: About 180 million T cells yielded some 120 million unique TCR beta sequences in earlier analysis. Points from the study as a whole: Confirmation in vitro established that a few CMV-associated chains were specific for CMV antigens.

Amplification used 60 Vbeta primers and 13 Jbeta primers. Libraries were prepared by immunoSEQ multiplex PCR; TCRdb keeps only in-frame clonotypes and omits some of them. The sample yields about 110,000 clones, over 75% seen once. About this clone: Its antigen remains unidentified.

The CDR3 has 13 amino acids. The ends were cut back, 1 base at V and 4 bases at J, with 7 bases in the middle. Looked up from germline, CDR1 is MNHNS and CDR2 is SASEGT. The genes are TRBV6-1 and TRBJ1-2, with D unresolved. This receptor was obtained from a man in his thirties or forties in good health and CMV-seropositive. The sequencing input was PBMCs. The CDR3 region has the DNA TGTGCCAGCAGTGAAGGAGGGCCCTATGGCTACACCTTC. Translation gives CASSEGGPYGYTF.